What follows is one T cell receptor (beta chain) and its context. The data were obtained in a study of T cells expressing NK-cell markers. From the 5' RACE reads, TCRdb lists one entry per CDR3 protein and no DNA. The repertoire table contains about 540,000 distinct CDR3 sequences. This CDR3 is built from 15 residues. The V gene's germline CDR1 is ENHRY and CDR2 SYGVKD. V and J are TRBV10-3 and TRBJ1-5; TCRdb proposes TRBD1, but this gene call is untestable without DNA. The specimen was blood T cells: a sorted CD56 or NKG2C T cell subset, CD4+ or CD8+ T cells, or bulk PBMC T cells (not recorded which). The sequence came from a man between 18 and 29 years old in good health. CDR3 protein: CAISSSGTGDEPQHF.